This paragraph reports one T cell receptor (beta chain). The data stem from a study of OX40 agonist ivuxolimab in advanced cancers. As for the study in general: Patients' therapy was ivuxolimab, an antibody that acts as an agonist of OX40 (CD134).

The length of the CDR3 is 15 residues. The V segment lost 4 bases and the J segment 7 bases; nucleotides outside the gene matches: 12. Germline V CDR1 and CDR2: SGHRS, YFSETQ. Profiling relied on immunoSEQ multiplex PCR, and the TCRdb table lists in-frame clones only, not all of them. The sample holds more than 70,000 clones, roughly nine tenths seen once. The TCR was taken from an adult with an advanced solid tumor such as melanoma, head and neck, liver or kidney cancer. The material was CD4+ or CD8+ T cells sorted from blood, obtained in a trial of the OX40 agonist ivuxolimab. V gene TRBV5-1 combines with J gene TRBJ1-2; 8 bases line up with TRBD1. CDR3 DNA sequence: TGCGCCAGCAGCGACCCAGGACAGGGTTTTGTTGGCTACACCTTC. Translation: CASSDPGQGFVGYTF.